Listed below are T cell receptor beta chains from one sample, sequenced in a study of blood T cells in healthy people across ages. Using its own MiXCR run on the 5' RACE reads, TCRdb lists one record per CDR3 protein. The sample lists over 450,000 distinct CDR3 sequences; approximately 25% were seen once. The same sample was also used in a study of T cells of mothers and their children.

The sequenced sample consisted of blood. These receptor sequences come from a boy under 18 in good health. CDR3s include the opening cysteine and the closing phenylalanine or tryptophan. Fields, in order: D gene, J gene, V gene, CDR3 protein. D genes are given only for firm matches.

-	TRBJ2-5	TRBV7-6	CASSLPLAHPYF
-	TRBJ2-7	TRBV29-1	CSVGSKWDEQYF
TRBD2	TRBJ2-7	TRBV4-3	CASSQDLGTSDEQYF
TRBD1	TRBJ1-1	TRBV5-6	CASSSDRPWGAFF
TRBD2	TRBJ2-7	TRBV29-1	CSVLSSGSYEQYF
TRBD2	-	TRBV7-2	CASSLEPAGRNEQYF
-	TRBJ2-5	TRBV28	CASSLAAPETQYF
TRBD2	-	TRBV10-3	CAISGLAGPKRPYEQYF
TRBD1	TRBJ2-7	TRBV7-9	CASSSGTAAREQYF
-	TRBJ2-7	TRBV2	CASSEQGIGYEQYF
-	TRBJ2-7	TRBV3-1	CASSGAATDEQYF
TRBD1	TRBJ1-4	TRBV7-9	CASSPPGTGEKLFF
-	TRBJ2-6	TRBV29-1	CSVVAVAGANVLTF
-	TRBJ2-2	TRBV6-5	CASSWTVNTGELFF
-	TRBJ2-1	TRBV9	CASSVVHMDNEQFF
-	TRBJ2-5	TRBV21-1	CASSKGGNRGETQYF
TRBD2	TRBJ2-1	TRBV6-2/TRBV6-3	CASSSSGRSYNEQFF
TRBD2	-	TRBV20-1	CSAPGLAHNEQFF
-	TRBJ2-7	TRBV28	CASYPRFLTHYEQYF
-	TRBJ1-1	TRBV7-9	CASTSGLMYVFF
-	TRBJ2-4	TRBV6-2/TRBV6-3	CASSPGEWENIQYF
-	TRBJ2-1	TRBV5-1	CASSPGMVNEQFF
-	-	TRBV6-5	CASSRAPRSMNEQFF
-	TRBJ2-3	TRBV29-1	CSVPPGGADTQYF
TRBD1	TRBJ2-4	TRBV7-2	CASSLTGAKNIQYF
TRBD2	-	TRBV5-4	CASSLGLAGSNEQFF
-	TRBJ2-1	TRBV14	CASSQVRGEYNEQFF
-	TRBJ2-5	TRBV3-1	CASSQASWAGETQYF
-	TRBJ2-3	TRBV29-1	CSVEGDQTGGYTDTQYF
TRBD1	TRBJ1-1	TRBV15	CATSSYRDRVDTEAFF
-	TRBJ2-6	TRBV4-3	CASSQGRVGYGANVLTF
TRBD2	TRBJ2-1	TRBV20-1	CSARLAGGRWQFF
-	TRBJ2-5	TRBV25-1	CASSALLQETQYF
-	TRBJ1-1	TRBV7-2	CASSFFGRKAFF
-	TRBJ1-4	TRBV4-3	CASSPGTVVGTTNEKLFF
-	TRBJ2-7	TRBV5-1	CASSQWNSYEQYF
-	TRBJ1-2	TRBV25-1	CASSYRSGDYGYTF
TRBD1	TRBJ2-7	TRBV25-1	CASSDNSGTAYEQYF
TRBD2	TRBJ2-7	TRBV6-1	CASRGGQGTSGSSYEQCF
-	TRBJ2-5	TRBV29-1	CSVHAGGQGIPQETQYF
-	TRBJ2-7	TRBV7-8	CASSLGTVFYEQYF
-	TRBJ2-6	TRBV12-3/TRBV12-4	CASGETDSGANVLTF
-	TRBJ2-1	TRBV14	CASSDQRQGSYNEQFF
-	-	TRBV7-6	CASSLDPGGRNEQFF
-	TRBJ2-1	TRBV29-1	CSLDEQGLNEQFF